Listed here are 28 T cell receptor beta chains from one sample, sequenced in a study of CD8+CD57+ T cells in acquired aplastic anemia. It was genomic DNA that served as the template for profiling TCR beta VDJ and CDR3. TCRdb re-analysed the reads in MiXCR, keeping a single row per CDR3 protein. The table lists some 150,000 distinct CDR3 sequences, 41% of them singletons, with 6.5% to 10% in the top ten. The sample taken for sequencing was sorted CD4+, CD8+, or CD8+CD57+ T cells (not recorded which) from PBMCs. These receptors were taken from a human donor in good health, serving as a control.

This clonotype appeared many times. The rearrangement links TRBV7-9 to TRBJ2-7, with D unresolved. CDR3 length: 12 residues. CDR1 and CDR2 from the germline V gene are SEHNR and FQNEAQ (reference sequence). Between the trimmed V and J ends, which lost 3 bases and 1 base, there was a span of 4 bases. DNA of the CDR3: TGTGCCAGCAGCTTGGGGTCCTACGAGCAGTACTTC. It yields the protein CASSLGSYEQYF.

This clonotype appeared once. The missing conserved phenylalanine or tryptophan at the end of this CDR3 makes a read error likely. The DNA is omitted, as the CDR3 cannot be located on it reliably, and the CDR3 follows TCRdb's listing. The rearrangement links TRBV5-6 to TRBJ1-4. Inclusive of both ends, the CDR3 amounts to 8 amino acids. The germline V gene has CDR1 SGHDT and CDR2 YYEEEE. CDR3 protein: CASSLAQP.

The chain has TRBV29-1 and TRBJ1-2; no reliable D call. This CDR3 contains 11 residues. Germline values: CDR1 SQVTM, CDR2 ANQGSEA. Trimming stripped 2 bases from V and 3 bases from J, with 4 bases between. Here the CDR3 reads CSVEQYYGYTF. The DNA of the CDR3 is TGCAGCGTTGAACAGTACTATGGCTACACCTTC.

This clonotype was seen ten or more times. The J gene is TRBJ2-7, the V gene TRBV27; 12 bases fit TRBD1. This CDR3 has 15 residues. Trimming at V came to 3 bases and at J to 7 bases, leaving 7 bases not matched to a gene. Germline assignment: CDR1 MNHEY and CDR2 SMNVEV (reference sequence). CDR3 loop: CASSLPGQGAREQYF. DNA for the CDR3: TGTGCCAGCAGTTTGCCGGGACAGGGGGCGCGGGAGCAGTACTTC.

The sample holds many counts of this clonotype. CDR3 sequence: CASSPLPDGSYEQYF. The CDR3 DNA is TGTGCCAGCTCACCACTCCCCGACGGCTCCTACGAGCAGTACTTC. This chain uses TRBV18 with TRBJ2-7; D is uncertain. CDR3 length: 15 amino acids. The V gene's germline CDR1 is KGHSH and CDR2 LQKENI. Trimming removed 1 base from V and 0 bases from J, with 10 bases in between.

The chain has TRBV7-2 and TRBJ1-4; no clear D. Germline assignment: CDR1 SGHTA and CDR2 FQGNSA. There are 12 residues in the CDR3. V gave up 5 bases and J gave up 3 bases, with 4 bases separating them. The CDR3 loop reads CASSQSNEKLFF. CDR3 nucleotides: TGTGCCAGCAGCCAATCTAATGAAAAACTGTTTTTT.

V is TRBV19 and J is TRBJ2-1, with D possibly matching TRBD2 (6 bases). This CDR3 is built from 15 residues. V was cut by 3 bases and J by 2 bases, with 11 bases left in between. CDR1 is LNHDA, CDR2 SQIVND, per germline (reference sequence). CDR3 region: CASSIRAGTYNEQFF. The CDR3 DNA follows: TGTGCCAGTAGTATTCGCGCGGGAACCTACAATGAGCAGTTCTTC.

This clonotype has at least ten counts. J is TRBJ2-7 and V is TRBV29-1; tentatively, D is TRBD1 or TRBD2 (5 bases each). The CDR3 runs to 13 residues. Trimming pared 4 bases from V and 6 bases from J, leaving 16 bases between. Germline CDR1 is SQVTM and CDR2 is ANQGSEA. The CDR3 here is CSVVGQGRGEQYF. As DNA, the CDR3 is TGCAGCGTTGTGGGGCAGGGACGGGGCGAGCAGTACTTC.

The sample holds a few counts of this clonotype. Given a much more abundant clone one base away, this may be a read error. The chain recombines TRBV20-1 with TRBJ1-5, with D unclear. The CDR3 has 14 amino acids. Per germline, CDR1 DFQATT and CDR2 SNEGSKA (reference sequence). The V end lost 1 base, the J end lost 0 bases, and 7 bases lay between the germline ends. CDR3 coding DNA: TGCAGTGCTAGAGTGGGGAATAGCAATCAGCCCCAGCATTTT. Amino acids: CSARVGNSNQPQHF.

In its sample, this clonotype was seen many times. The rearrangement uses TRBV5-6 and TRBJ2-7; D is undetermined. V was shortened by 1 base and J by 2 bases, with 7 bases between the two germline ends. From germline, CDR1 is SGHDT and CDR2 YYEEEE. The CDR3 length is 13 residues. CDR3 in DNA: TGTGCCAGCAGCTTGACTACCCCCTACGAGCAGTACTTC. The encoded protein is CASSLTTPYEQYF.

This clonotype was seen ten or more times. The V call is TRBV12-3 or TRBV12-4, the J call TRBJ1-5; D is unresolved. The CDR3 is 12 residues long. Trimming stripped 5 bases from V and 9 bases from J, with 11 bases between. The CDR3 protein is CASSRPPGPQHF. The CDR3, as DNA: TGTGCCAGCAGTCGGCCCCCAGGGCCCCAGCATTTT.

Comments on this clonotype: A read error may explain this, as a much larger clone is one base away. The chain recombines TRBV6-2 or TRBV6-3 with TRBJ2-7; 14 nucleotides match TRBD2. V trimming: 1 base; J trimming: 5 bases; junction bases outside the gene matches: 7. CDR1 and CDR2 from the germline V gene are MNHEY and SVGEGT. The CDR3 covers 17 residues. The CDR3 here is CASSYLGLAGGKNEQYF. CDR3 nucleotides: TGTGCCAGCAGTTACTTAGGACTAGCGGGAGGAAAGAACGAGCAGTACTTC.

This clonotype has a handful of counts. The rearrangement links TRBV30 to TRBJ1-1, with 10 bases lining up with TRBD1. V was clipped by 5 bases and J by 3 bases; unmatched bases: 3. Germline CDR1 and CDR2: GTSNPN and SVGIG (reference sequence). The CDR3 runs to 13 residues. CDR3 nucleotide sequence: TGTGCCTGGGACAGGGGGCTAGACACTGAAGCTTTCTTT. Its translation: CAWDRGLDTEAFF.

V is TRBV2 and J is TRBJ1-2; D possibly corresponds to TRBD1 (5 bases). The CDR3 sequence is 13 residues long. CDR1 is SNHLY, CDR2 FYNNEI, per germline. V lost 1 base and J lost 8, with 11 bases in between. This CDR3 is CASSEGGIGGYTF. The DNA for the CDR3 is TGTGCCAGCAGTGAAGGGGGGATTGGAGGCTACACCTTC.

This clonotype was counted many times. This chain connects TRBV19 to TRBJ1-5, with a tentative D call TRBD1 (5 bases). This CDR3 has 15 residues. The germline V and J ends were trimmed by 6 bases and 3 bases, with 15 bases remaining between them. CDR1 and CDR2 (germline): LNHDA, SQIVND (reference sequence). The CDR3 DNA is TGTGCCAGTAGAATTAGGCAGGGCTACAATCAGCCCCAGCATTTT. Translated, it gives CASRIRQGYNQPQHF. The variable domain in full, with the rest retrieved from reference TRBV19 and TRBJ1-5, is DGGITQSPKYLFRKEGQNVTLSCEQNLNHDAMYWYRQDPGQGLRLIYYSQIVNDFQKGDIAEGYSVSREKKESFPLTVTSAQKNPTAFYLCASRIRQGYNQPQHFGDGTRLSIL.

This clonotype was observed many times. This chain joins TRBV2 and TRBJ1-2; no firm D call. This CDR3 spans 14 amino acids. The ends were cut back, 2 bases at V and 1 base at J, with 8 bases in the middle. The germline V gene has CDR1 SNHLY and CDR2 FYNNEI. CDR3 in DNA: TGTGCCAGCAGTGAAATGGGCAATAACTATGGCTACACCTTC. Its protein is CASSEMGNNYGYTF.

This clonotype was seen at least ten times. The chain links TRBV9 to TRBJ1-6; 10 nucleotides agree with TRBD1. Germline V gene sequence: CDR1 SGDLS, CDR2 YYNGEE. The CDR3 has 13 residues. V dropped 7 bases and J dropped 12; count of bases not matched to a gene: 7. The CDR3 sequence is CASGPGQGGPLHF. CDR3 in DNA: TGTGCCAGCGGCCCCGGACAGGGGGGACCCCTCCACTTT. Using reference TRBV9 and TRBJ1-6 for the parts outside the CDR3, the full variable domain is DSGVTQTPKHLITATGQRVTLRCSPRSGDLSVYWYQQSLDQGLQFLIQYYNGEERAKGNILERFSAQQFPDLHSELNLSSLELGDSALYFCASGPGQGGPLHFGNGTRLTVT.

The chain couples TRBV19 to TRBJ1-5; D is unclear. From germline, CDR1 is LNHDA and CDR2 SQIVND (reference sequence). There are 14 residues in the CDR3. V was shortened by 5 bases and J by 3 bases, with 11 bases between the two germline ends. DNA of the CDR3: TGTGCCAGTAGTGCCGGGCTCCACAATCAGCCCCAGCATTTT. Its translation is CASSAGLHNQPQHF.

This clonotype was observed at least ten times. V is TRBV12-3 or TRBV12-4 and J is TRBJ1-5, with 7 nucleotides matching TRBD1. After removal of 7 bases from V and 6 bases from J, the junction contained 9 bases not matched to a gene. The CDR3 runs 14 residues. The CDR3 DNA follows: TGTGCCAGCACCCAGACAGGGAGGGGTCAGCCCCAGCATTTT. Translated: CASTQTGRGQPQHF.

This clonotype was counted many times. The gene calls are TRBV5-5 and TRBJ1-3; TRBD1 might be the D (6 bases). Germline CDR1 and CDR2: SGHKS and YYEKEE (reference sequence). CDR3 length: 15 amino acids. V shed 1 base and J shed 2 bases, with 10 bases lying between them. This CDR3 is CASSLQGNTGNTIYF. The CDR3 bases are TGTGCCAGCAGCTTGCAGGGGAATACTGGAAACACCATATATTTT.

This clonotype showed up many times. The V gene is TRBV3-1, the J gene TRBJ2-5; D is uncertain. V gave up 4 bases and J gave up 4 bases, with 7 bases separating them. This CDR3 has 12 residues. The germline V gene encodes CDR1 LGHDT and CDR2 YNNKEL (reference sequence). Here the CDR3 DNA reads TGTGCCAGCAGCCCCTACAGAGAGACCCAGTACTTC. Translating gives CASSPYRETQYF.

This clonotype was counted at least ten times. CDR3 in DNA: TGTGCCATCAGTGAGCCAACCAGGGAGTCTGAAGCTTTCTTT. Amino acids: CAISEPTRESEAFF. This sequence joins TRBV10-3 and TRBJ1-1; D may be TRBD1 (5 bases). CDR1 is ENHRY and CDR2 is SYGVKD in the germline V gene. This CDR3 comprises 14 residues. Trimming stripped 2 bases from V and 6 bases from J, with 13 bases between.

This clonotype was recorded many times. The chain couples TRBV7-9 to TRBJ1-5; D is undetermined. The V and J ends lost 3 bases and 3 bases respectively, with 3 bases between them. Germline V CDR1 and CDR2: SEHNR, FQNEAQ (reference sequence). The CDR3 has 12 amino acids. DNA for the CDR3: TGTGCCAGCAGCTTGGACAATCAGCCCCAGCATTTT. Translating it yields CASSLDNQPQHF. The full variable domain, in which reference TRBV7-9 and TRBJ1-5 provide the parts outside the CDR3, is DTGVSQNPRHKITKRGQNVTFRCDPISEHNRLYWYRQTLGQGPEFLTYFQNEAQLEKSRLLSDRFSAERPKGSFSTLEIQRTEQGDSAMYLCASSLDNQPQHFGDGTRLSIL.

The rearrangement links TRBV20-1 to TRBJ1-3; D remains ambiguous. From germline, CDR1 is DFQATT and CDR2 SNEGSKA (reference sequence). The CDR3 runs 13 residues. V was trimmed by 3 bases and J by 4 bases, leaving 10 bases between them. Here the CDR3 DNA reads TGCAGTGCTAGTCGGACGAGGGGAAACACCATATATTTT. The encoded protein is CSASRTRGNTIYF.

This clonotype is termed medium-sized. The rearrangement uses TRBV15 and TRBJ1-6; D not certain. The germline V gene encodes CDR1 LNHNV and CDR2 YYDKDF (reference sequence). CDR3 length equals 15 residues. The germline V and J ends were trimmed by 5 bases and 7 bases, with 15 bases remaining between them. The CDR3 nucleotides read TGTGCCACCAGCCTCTACACGACGGGAAATTCACCCCTCCACTTT. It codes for CATSLYTTGNSPLHF.

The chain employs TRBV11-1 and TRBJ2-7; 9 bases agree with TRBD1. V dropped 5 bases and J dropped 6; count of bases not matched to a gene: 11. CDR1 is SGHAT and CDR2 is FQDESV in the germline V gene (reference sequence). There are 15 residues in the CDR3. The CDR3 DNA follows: TGTGCCAGCAGCCTCAGGCGGACAGGGGCAGCCGAGCAGTACTTC. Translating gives CASSLRRTGAAEQYF.

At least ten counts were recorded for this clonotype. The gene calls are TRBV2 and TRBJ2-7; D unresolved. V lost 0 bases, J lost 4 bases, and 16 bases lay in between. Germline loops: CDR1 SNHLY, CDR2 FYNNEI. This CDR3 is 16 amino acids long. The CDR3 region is CASSEARGFRFYEQYF. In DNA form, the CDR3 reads TGTGCCAGCAGTGAAGCGAGAGGATTCCGGTTTTACGAGCAGTACTTC.

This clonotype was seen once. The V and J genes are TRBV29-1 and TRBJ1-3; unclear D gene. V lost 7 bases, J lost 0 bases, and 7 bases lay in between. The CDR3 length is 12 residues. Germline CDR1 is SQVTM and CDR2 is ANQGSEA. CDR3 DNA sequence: TGCAGCGCCGAGGGCTCTGGAAACACCATATATTTT. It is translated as CSAEGSGNTIYF.